A selection of T cell receptor beta chains follows, all from one sample in a study of blood T cell repertoires in COVID-19. Only in-frame clones appear in the TCRdb table, and some are missing; sequencing was by immunoSEQ multiplex PCR. Of about 470,000 clones in the sample, about nine tenths were seen once. Material for sequencing was PBMCs or T cells enriched from blood (not recorded which). All receptors come from a woman between 18 and 29 years old who had recovered from COVID-19. Both conserved end residues are part of each CDR3. The D gene is left open where the match is weak. Size is omitted from some rows. Given values are once, few, many or a class for expanded clones.

NA,NA,TRBJ1-3,TRBV28,TGTGCCTCCCGAGGGGGAAACACCATATATTTT,CASRGGNTIYF
TRBD1,few,TRBJ1-5,TRBV19,TGTGCCAGTAGTAACGAGGCAACAGGGGGCAATCAGCCCCAGCATTTT,CASSNEATGGNQPQHF
NA,NA,TRBJ2-1,TRBV12-3/TRBV12-4,TGTGCCAGCAGTTTGGGACTGTACAATGAGCAGTTCTTC,CASSLGLYNEQFF
TRBD1,NA,TRBJ2-3,TRBV9,TGTGCCAGCAGCCGGGACAGTTTCACAGATACGCAGTATTTT,CASSRDSFTDTQYF
NA,NA,TRBJ2-3,TRBV10-3,TGTGCCATCTCCGATAACAGGGGACTCGGCACAGATACGCAGTATTTT,CAISDNRGLGTDTQYF
TRBD2,NA,TRBJ2-3,TRBV11-2,TGTGCCAGCAGCTTAGCGGGGGGGCTGGGAGATACGCAGTATTTT,CASSLAGGLGDTQYF
TRBD2,NA,TRBJ2-3,TRBV6-1,TGTGCCAGCAGTGATCCCGGGACTAGCGGGGGCTGGGGGACAGATACGCAGTATTTT,CASSDPGTSGGWGTDTQYF
NA,NA,TRBJ2-5,TRBV10-3,TGTGCCATCTCCAGGAACCAAGAGACCCAGTACTTC,CAISRNQETQYF
NA,NA,TRBJ1-5,TRBV2,TGTGCCAGCAGTCCACTACAGGGCTCCAGTCAGCCCCAGCATTTT,CASSPLQGSSQPQHF
TRBD1,NA,TRBJ2-7,TRBV6-5,TGTGCCAGCAGTTCGACCCGGGACAGGGAGTACTTC,CASSSTRDREYF
NA,NA,TRBJ1-5,TRBV5-6,TGTGCCAGCAGTTTAGGGGCAGCCTTCAATCAGCCCCAGCATTTT,CASSLGAAFNQPQHF
TRBD2,NA,TRBJ2-2,TRBV29-1,TGCAGCGTGAGGGCGGGGGAGATCACCGGGGAGCTGTTTTTT,CSVRAGEITGELFF
NA,NA,TRBJ1-1,TRBV5-1,TGCGCCAGCAGCTTGGCCGGGGGGAACACTGAAGCTTTCTTT,CASSLAGGNTEAFF
TRBD2,once,TRBJ2-1,TRBV24-1,TGTGCCACCAAAGGGACTAGCGGGGGATCCTACAATGAGCAGTTCTTC,CATKGTSGGSYNEQFF
TRBD2,NA,TRBJ2-7,TRBV7-9,TGTGCCAGCAGCGGCATAGCGGGGGGCCTCTACGAGCAGTACTTC,CASSGIAGGLYEQYF
NA,NA,TRBJ2-5,TRBV7-9,TGTGCCAGCAGCTTAGTCGGCGTCAGGGAGACCCAGTACTTC,CASSLVGVRETQYF
NA,NA,TRBJ1-1,TRBV27,TGTGCCAGCAGTCCTCGACAGGACCCCCGAGGGGGTTTCTTT,CASSPRQDPRGGFF
TRBD1,few,TRBJ1-6,TRBV27,TGTGCCAGCAGTTCTCCGGGGACAGGGATATTGAATTCACCCCTCCACTTT,CASSSPGTGILNSPLHF
TRBD1,NA,TRBJ1-2,TRBV2,TGTGCCAGCAGTAGACAGGGGGATATGATTGGCTACACCTTC,CASSRQGDMIGYTF
NA,NA,TRBJ1-5,TRBV12-5,TGTGCTAGTGGTTTAGGACAACCTAATCAGCCCCAGCATTTT,CASGLGQPNQPQHF